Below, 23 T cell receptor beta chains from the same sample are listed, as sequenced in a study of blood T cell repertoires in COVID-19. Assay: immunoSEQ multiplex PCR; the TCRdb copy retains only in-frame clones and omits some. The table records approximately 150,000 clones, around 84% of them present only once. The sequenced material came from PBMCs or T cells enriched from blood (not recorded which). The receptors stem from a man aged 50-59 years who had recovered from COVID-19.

The CDR3 loop reads CAVYKQGAAYGYTF. DNA of the CDR3: TGTGCCGTATACAAACAGGGGGCTGCCTATGGCTACACCTTC. This sequence joins TRBV5-4 and TRBJ1-2, with TRBD1 matching over 9 bases. The V gene end was trimmed by 10 bases and the J gene end by 4 bases; junction bases not matched to a gene: 11. The CDR3 totals 14 residues. CDR1 is SGHNT, CDR2 YYREEE, per germline (reference sequence).

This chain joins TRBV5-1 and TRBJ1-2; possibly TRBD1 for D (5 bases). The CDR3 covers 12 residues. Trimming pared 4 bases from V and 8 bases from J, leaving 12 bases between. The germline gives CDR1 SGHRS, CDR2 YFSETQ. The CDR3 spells CASSGGGLGYTF. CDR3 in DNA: TGCGCCAGCAGCGGCGGGGGATTAGGCTACACCTTC. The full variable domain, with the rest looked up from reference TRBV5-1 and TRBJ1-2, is KAGVTQTPRYLIKTRGQQVTLSCSPISGHRSVSWYQQTPGQGLQFLFEYFSETQRNKGNFPGRFSGRQFSNSRSEMNVSTLELGDSALYLCASSGGGLGYTFGSGTRLTVV.

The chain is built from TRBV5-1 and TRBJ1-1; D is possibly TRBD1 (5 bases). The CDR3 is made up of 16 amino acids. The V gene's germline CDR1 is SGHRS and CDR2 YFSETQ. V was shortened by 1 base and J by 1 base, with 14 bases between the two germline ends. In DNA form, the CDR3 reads TGCGCCAGCAGCTTGACCGGGGGAGCGGAGAACACTGAAGCTTTCTTT. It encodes CASSLTGGAENTEAFF.

CDR3 protein: CASSLPRFSNQPQHF. The DNA of the CDR3 is TGTGCCAGCAGTCTCCCGCGCTTTAGCAATCAGCCCCAGCATTTT. This sequence joins TRBV25-1 and TRBJ1-5; D remains unclear. This CDR3 spans 15 amino acids. V dropped 5 bases and J dropped 0 bases, with 11 bases sitting between them. Germline assignment: CDR1 MGHDK and CDR2 SYGVNS.

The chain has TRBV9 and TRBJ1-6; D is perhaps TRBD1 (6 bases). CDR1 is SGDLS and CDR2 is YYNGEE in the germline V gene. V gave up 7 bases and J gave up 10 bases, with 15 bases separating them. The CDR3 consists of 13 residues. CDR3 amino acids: CASGGGVGSPLHF. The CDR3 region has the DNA TGTGCCAGCGGCGGGGGCGTTGGATCACCCCTCCACTTT.

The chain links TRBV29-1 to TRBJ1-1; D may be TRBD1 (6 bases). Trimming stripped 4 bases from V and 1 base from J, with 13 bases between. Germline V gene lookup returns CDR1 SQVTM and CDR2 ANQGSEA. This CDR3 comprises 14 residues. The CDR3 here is CSVGTQGKNTEAFF. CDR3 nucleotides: TGCAGCGTTGGGACACAGGGTAAGAACACTGAAGCTTTCTTT.

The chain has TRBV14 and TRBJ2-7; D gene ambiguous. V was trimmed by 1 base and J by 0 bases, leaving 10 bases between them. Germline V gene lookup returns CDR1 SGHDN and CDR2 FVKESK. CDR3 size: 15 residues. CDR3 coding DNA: TGTGCCAGCAGCCAAGGAACTCTGAGCTCCTACGAGCAGTACTTC. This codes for CASSQGTLSSYEQYF. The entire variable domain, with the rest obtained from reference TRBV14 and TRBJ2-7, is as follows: EAGVTQFPSHSVIEKGQTVTLRCDPISGHDNLYWYRRVMGKEIKFLLHFVKESKQDESGMPNNRFLAERTGGTYSTLKVQPAELEDSGVYFCASSQGTLSSYEQYFGPGTRLTVT.

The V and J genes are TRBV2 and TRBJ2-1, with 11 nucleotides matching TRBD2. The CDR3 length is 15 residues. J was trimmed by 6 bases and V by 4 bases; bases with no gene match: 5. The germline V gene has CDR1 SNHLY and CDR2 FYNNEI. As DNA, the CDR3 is TGTGCCAGCAGTGGGGGTAGCGGGAGGGCCAATGAGCAGTTCTTC. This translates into CASSGGSGRANEQFF.

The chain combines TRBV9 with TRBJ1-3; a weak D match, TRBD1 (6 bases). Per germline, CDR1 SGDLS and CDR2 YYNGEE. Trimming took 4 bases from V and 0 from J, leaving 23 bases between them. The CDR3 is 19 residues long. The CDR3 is CASSLGAGAARGSGNTIYF. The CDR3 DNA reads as TGTGCCAGCAGCCTAGGTGCGGGTGCGGCCAGGGGCTCTGGAAACACCATATATTTT.

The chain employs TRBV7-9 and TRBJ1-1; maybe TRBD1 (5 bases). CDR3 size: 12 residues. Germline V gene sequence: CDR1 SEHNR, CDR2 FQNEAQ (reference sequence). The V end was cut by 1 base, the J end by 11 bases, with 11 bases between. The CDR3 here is CASSLVGHLAFF. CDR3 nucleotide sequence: TGTGCCAGCAGCTTAGTAGGACATCTGGCTTTCTTT.

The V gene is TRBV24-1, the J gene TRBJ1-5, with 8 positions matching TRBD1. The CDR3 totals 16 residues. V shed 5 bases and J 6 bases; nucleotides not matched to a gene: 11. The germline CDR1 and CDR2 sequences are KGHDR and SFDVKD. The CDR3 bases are TGTGCCACCAGTGCCGGAGACAGGGGCGCGGGTCAGCCCCAGCATTTT. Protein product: CATSAGDRGAGQPQHF.

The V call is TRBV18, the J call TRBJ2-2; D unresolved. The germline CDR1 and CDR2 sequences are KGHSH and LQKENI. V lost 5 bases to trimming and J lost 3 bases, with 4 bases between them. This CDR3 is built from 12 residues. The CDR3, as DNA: TGTGCCAGCTCAGCAGACACCGGGGAGCTGTTTTTT. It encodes CASSADTGELFF.

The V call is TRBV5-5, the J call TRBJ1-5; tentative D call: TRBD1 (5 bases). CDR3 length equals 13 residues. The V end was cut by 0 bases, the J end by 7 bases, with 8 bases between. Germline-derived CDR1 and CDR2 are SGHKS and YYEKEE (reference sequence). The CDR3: CASSLEGRQPQHF. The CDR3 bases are TGTGCCAGCAGCTTGGAGGGGCGACAGCCCCAGCATTTT.

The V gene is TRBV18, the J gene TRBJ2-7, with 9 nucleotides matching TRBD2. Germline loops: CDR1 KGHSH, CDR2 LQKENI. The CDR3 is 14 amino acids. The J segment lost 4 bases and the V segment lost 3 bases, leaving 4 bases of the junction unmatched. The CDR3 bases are TGTGCCAGCTCACCTGGACTAGCGAATTACGAGCAGTACTTC. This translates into CASSPGLANYEQYF.

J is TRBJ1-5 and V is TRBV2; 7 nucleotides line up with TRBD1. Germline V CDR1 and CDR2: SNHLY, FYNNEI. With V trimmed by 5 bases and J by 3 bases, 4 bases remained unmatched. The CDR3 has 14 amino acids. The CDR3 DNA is TGTGCCAGCAGTCAAGGACAGGTCAATCAGCCCCAGCATTTT. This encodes CASSQGQVNQPQHF.

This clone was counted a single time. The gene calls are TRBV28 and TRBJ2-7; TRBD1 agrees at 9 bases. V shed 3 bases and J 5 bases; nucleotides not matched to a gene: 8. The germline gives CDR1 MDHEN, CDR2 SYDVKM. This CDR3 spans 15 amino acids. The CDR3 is CASSFTGTGRHEQYF. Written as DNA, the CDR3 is TGTGCCAGCAGTTTCACCGGGACAGGGCGCCACGAGCAGTACTTC.

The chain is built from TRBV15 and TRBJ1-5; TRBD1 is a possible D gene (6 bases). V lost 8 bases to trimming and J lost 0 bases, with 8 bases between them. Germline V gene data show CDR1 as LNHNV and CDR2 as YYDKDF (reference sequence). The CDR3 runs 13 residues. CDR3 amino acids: CATGGASNQPQHF. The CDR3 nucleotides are TGTGCCACCGGGGGGGCTAGCAATCAGCCCCAGCATTTT.

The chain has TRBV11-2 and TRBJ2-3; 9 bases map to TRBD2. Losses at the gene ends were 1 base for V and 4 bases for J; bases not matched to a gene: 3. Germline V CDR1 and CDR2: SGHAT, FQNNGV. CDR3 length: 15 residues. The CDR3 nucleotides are TGTGCCAGCAGCTTAGGCGGGGGGGCCCCAGATACGCAGTATTTT. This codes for CASSLGGGAPDTQYF.

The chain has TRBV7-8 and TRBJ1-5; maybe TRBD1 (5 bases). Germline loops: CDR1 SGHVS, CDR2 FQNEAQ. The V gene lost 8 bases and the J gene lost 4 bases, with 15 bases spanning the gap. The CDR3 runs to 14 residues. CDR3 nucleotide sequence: TGTGCCAGCGCCGGGACGGGAGGAAATCAGCCCCAGCATTTT. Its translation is CASAGTGGNQPQHF.

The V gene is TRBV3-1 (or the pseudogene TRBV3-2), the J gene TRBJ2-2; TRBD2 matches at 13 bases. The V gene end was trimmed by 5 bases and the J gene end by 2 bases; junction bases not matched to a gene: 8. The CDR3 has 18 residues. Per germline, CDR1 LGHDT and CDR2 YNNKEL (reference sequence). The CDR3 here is CASSSTLAGGPNTGELFF. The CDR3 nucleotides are TGTGCCAGCAGCTCTACACTAGCGGGGGGGCCAAACACCGGGGAGCTGTTTTTT.

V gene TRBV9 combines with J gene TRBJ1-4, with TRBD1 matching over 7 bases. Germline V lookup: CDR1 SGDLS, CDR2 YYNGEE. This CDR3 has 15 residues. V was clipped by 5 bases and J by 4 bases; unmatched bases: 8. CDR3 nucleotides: TGTGCCAGCAGTGCGCGGACAGGCAATAATGAAAAACTGTTTTTT. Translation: CASSARTGNNEKLFF.

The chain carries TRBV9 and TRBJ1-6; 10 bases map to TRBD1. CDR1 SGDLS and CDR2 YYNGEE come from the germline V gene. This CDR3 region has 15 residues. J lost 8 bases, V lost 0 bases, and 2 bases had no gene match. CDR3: CASSVAGQGYSPLHF. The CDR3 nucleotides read TGTGCCAGCAGCGTAGCGGGACAGGGGTATTCACCCCTCCACTTT.

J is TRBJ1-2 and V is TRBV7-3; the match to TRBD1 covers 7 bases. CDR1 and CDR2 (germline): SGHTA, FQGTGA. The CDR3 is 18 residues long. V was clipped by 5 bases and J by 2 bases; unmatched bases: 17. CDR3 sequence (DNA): TGTGCCAGCAGCGGGGATAAGGGAGACAGGGTTCTAAACTATGGCTACACCTTC. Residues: CASSGDKGDRVLNYGYTF.